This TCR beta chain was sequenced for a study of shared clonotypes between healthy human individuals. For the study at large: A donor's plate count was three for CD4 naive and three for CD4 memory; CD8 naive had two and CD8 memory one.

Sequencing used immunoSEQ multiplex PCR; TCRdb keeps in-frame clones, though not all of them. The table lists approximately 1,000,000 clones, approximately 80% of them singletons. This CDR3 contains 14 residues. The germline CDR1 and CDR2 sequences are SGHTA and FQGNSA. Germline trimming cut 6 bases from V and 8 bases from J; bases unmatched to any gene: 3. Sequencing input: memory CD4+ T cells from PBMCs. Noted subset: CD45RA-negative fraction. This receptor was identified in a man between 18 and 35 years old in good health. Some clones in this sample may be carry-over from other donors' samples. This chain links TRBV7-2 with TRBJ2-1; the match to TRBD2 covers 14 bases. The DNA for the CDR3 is TGTGCCAGCAGGGAGGGACTAGCGGGAGATGAGCAGTTCTTC. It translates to CASREGLAGDEQFF.